The source of this T cell receptor beta chain is a study of T cells in Graves' hyperthyroidism and ophthalmopathy. Researchers amplified the TCR beta CDR3 regions from RNA transcripts. Carried out on the TCR CDR3, a first-round RT-PCR used the HTBI primer set. TCRdb re-derived calls from the multiplex PCR reads in MiXCR, one entry per CDR3 protein. The sample has around 520,000 distinct CDR3 sequences, 14% seen once. General study results and limits: A model using 13 V-J features told ophthalmopathy apart from stable hyperthyroidism. In the blood, most expanded thyroid clonotypes above 0.001 appeared as well.

This clonotype came up many times. Its matching antigen is unknown. The sequence came from a woman in her forties with Graves' hyperthyroidism. The sample taken for sequencing was blood.

CDR3 region: CASSLGLAGNWWFF. The CDR3 DNA follows: TGCGCCAGCAGCCTAGGACTAGCGGGCAACTGGTGGTTCTTC. The V gene is TRBV5-1, the J gene TRBJ2-1; the match to TRBD2 covers 11 bases. Germline V gene lookup returns CDR1 SGHRS and CDR2 YFSETQ. The CDR3 runs 14 residues. J lost 15 bases, V lost 4 bases, and 12 bases had no gene match.